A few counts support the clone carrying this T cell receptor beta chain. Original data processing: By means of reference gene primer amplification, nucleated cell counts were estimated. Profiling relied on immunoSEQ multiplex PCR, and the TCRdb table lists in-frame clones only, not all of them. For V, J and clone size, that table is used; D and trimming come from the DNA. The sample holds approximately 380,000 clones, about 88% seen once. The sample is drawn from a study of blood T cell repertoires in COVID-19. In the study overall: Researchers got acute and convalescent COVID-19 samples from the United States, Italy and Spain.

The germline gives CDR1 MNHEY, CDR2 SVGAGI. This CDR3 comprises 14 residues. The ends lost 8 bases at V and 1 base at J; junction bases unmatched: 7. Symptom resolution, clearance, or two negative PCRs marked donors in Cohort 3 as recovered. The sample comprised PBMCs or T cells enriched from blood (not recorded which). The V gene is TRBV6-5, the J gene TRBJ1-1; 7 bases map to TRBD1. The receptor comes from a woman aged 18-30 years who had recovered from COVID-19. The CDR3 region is CASGKGTANTEAFF. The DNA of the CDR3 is TGTGCCAGCGGGAAGGGGACAGCGAACACTGAAGCTTTCTTT.